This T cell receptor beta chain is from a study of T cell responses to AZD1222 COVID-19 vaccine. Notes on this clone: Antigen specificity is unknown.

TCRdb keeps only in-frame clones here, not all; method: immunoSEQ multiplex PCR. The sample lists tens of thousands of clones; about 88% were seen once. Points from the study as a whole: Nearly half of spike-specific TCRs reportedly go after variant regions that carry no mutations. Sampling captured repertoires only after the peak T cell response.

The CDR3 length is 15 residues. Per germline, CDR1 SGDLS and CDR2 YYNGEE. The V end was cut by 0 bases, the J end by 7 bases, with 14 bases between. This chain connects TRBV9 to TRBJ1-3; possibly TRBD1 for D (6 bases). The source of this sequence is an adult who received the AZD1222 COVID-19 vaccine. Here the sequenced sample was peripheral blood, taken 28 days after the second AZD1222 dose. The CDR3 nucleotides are TGTGCCAGCAGCGTAGGGTCAGGGGAGAGGAACACCATATATTTT. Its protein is CASSVGSGERNTIYF.